The 9 T cell receptor beta chains presented below share a single source sample, sequenced in a study of beta chain features in type 1 diabetes. All of the isolated RNA was reverse transcribed, so expressed TCRB transcripts were sequenced. Some clones are missing from TCRdb's copy, which holds only in-frame ones; the method was immunoSEQ multiplex PCR. Of 390,000 or so clones in the sample, approximately 14% are singletons; the top ten hold roughly 0.038%. The sequencing sample was made of naive CD4+ T cells from blood. These receptors were taken from a young man in good health.

The J gene is TRBJ1-5, the V gene TRBV30; D remains ambiguous. Germline V lookup: CDR1 GTSNPN, CDR2 SVGIG (reference sequence). Between the trimmed V and J ends, which lost 5 bases and 4 bases, there was a span of 18 bases. This CDR3 is built from 15 residues. CDR3: CAWGRNRRPNQPQHF. The CDR3 bases are TGTGCCTGGGGCAGAAATCGCAGACCGAATCAGCCCCAGCATTTT. The variable domain in full, with the rest retrieved from reference TRBV30 and TRBJ1-5, is SQTIHQWPATLVQPVGSPLSLECTVEGTSNPNLYWYRQAAGRGLQLLFYSVGIGQISSEVPQNLSASRPQDRQFILSSKKLLLSDSGFYLCAWGRNRRPNQPQHFGDGTRLSIL.

In this sample, this clone turned up a few times. The CDR3 region is CASSPRESNGYTF. The CDR3 DNA follows: TGTGCCAGCAGCCCTCGGGAGTCTAATGGCTACACCTTC. The chain joins TRBV27 to TRBJ1-2; D uncertain. Germline CDR1 MNHEY, CDR2 SMNVEV (reference sequence). The CDR3 length is 13 residues. V gave up 6 bases and J gave up 6 bases, with 14 bases separating them.

CDR3 bases: TGTGCCAGCAGCTTAAACAGAGTAGAGACCCAGTACTTC. Protein sequence: CASSLNRVETQYF. The chain recombines TRBV7-2 with TRBJ2-5; D is unclear. Deletions cut 2 bases from V and 4 bases from J, with 8 bases between. Looked up from germline, CDR1 is SGHTA and CDR2 is FQGNSA. CDR3 length: 13 amino acids.

This clone was observed a few times. The V call is TRBV7-9, the J call TRBJ1-4; no clear D gene. Germline V lookup: CDR1 SEHNR, CDR2 FQNEAQ (reference sequence). The CDR3 is made up of 12 amino acids. Trimming shortened V by 5 bases and J by 10 bases, and 11 bases separated the two germline ends. CDR3 residues: CASSGGVGKLFF. Here the CDR3 DNA reads TGTGCCAGCAGCGGCGGGGTAGGAAAACTGTTTTTT.

CDR3: CASSELSPDYGYTF. DNA of the CDR3: TGTGCCAGCAGTGAACTATCCCCTGACTATGGCTACACCTTC. The rearrangement joins TRBV25-1 to TRBJ1-2, with D uncertain. Germline V gene lookup returns CDR1 MGHDK and CDR2 SYGVNS. Trimming removed 2 bases at V and 3 bases at J, with 10 bases between. CDR3 size: 14 residues.

The chain is built from TRBV30 and TRBJ2-7; TRBD1 matches 7 bases. After removal of 5 bases from V and 6 bases from J, the junction contained 10 bases not matched to a gene. The CDR3 totals 13 residues. Germline-derived CDR1 and CDR2 are GTSNPN and SVGIG (reference sequence). The CDR3 spells CAWADENRGEQYV. The DNA of the CDR3 is TGTGCCTGGGCAGACGAGAACAGGGGCGAGCAGTACGTC.

This chain links TRBV4-3 with TRBJ1-4, with TRBD1 matching 7 bases. Germline CDR1 reads LGHNA; CDR2 reads YSLEER. The CDR3 is 17 residues long. Trimming removed 4 bases from V and 3 bases from J; junction bases left unmatched: 11. The CDR3 nucleotides are TGCGCCAGCAGCCGGGACCGGCAGGGGGGTCCTAATGAAAAACTGTTTTTT. It codes for CASSRDRQGGPNEKLFF.

This chain joins TRBV20-1 and TRBJ1-4; unclear D gene. The CDR3 runs to 11 residues. The ends were cut back, 5 bases at V and 8 bases at J, with 9 bases in the middle. Germline-derived CDR1 and CDR2 are DFQATT and SNEGSKA (reference sequence). The CDR3 is CSAPGAEKLFF. The CDR3, as DNA: TGCAGTGCTCCCGGAGCCGAAAAACTGTTTTTT.

This clone was observed a few times. One end of the junction is discordant with germline, which a read error may explain. The chain combines TRBV7-2 with TRBJ2-5, with D maybe TRBD2 (5 bases). The germline CDR1 and CDR2 sequences are SGHTA and FQGNSA. The length of the CDR3 is 11 residues. The DNA for the CDR3 is TGTGCCAGCAGCTTAGCGGACTCCCTTCACTTC. This encodes CASSLADSLHF.